The subject of this entry is one T cell receptor beta chain. This record belongs to a study of T cells in Graves' hyperthyroidism and ophthalmopathy. As for the study in general: Specimen type is peripheral blood, collected at initial diagnosis prior to any treatment.

With a duration under 2 months, the hyperthyroidism was newly diagnosed in patients aged 18 to 65. The diagnostic basis comprised clinical symptoms, serum thyroxine and TRAb, thyroid ultrasound and orbital computed tomography. Germline lookup yields CDR1 MNHNS and CDR2 SASEGT. J gave up 7 bases and V 8 bases, and 6 bases lay outside the gene matches. This CDR3 is 13 amino acids long. Regions amplified from RNA transcripts were the TCR beta CDR3 regions. Primed by the HTBI set, a first-round RT-PCR was run on the TCR CDR3. Via MiXCR, TCRdb re-called the multiplex PCR reads, giving one row per CDR3 protein. Among around 600,000 distinct CDR3 sequences listed, approximately 14% were seen once.

The chain employs TRBV6-1 and TRBJ1-4; TRBD1 aligns across 8 bases. The sample taken for sequencing was blood. The TCR was taken from a woman in her 30s with Graves' hyperthyroidism. CDR3 region: CASRTGSREKLFF. The CDR3 coding sequence is TGTGCCAGCCGGACAGGGAGTCGTGAAAAACTGTTTTTT.